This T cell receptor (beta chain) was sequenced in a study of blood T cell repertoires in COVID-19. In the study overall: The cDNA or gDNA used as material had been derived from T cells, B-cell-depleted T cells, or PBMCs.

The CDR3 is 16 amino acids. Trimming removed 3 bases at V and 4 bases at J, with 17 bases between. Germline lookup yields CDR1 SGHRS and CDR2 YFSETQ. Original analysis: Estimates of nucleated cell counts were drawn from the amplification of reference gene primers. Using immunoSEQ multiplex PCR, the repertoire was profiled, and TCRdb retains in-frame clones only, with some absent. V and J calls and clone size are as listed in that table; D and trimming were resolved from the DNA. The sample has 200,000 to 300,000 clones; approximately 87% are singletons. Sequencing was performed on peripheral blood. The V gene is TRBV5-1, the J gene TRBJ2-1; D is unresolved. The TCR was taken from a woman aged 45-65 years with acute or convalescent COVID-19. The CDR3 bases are TGCGCCAGCAGCTCACAGATCCGGCAAATATACAATGAGCAGTTCTTC. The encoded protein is CASSSQIRQIYNEQFF.